This record covers a single T cell receptor beta chain. The data were produced by immunoSEQ multiplex PCR, yet TCRdb's version contains in-frame clones alone and is incomplete. The profile shows around 80,000 clones, around 90% of them singletons. Germline CDR1 and CDR2: LNHDA and SQIVND (reference sequence). V lost 5 bases, J lost 1 base, and 18 bases lay in between. The CDR3 runs to 17 residues. The entry originates in a study of T cell changes during pregnancy in multiple sclerosis. This chain connects TRBV19 to TRBJ1-5; maybe TRBD1 (6 bases). Sequences were derived from peripheral blood, sampled before pregnancy. This clonotype originated in a female donor with multiple sclerosis, enrolled in a pregnancy study. The DNA of the CDR3 is TGTGCCAGTAGTCGAGGCGTAACAGGGCTCAGCAATCAGCCCCAGCATTTT. Translated: CASSRGVTGLSNQPQHF.